The 11 T cell receptor beta chains below were found in one sample sequenced in a study of cytomegalovirus exposure and HLA in healthy donors. PCR involved 60 Vbeta and 13 Jbeta primers. The method was immunoSEQ multiplex PCR; TCRdb's version includes in-frame clones alone and lacks a portion of them. This table holds more than 75,000 clones, around four fifths found once. The specimen sequenced was PBMCs. The receptor source for this set is a woman between 45 and 60 years old in good health and CMV-seropositive.

V usage is TRBV7-9 and J usage is TRBJ2-2; no clear D. The CDR3 is 13 amino acids. Germline CDR1 reads SEHNR; CDR2 reads FQNEAQ (reference sequence). V shed 10 bases and J shed 4 bases, with 13 bases lying between them. DNA of the CDR3: TGTGCCACCCCCGATATGAGCACCGGGGAGCTGTTTTTT. This gives the protein CATPDMSTGELFF.

The chain uses TRBV30 and TRBJ2-1; D is possibly TRBD2 (6 bases). The CDR3 loop spans 16 amino acids. The germline V and J ends were trimmed by 1 base and 10 bases, with 23 bases remaining between them. Per germline, CDR1 GTSNPN and CDR2 SVGIG (reference sequence). The CDR3 here is CAWSGGKLAPLGEQFF. The CDR3 bases are TGTGCCTGGAGTGGCGGAAAACTAGCCCCGCTCGGGGAGCAGTTCTTC.

This rearrangement joins TRBV19 to TRBJ1-1, with D possibly being TRBD1 (6 bases). Between the trimmed V and J ends, which lost 5 bases and 0 bases, there was a span of 16 bases. There are 16 residues in the CDR3. Germline values: CDR1 LNHDA, CDR2 SQIVND (reference sequence). The CDR3 loop is CASSLITGSMNTEAFF. CDR3 in DNA: TGTGCCAGTAGTCTCATCACAGGGTCCATGAACACTGAAGCTTTCTTT.

The V call is TRBV6-6, the J call TRBJ2-7, with TRBD2 matching 11 bases. Germline V gene lookup returns CDR1 MNHNY and CDR2 SVGAGI (reference sequence). CDR3 length: 13 residues. With V trimmed by 8 bases and J by 1 base, 1 base remained unmatched. CDR3 loop: CASWTSGSYEQYF. The CDR3 bases are TGTGCCAGCTGGACTAGCGGGTCCTACGAGCAGTACTTC.

The chain employs TRBV4-1 and TRBJ1-5, with a weak D call TRBD1 (5 bases). Trimming cost V 1 base and J 5 bases, with 12 bases left between them. The CDR3 is 15 residues long. Germline CDR1 MGHRA, CDR2 YSYEKL. The DNA of the CDR3 is TGCGCCAGCAGCCAAGCTCGGGGGGTGGATCAGCCCCAGCATTTT. Translating it yields CASSQARGVDQPQHF.

A few counts support this clone. The rearrangement joins TRBV11-3 to TRBJ2-3; TRBD1 matches at 12 bases. Trimming took 1 base from V and 6 from J; bases not matched to a gene: 5. Germline-derived CDR1 and CDR2 are SGHNT and YENEEA. There are 16 residues in the CDR3. CDR3 nucleotide sequence: TGTGCCAGCAGCTTAGGTGGGACAGGGGGCGCGGATACGCAGTATTTT. It specifies CASSLGGTGGADTQYF.

This clone was seen more than once but under ten times. The chain carries TRBV28 and TRBJ1-1; D not certain. The germline V and J ends were trimmed by 3 bases and 0 bases, with 17 bases remaining between them. Germline loops: CDR1 MDHEN, CDR2 SYDVKM. The CDR3 sequence is 17 residues long. The CDR3 DNA is TGTGCCAGCAGTTTGTTCTGGCCGCAAGTCGTGAACACTGAAGCTTTCTTT. Its translation: CASSLFWPQVVNTEAFF.

The rearrangement links TRBV6-4 to TRBJ2-1; 8 bases are a match to TRBD1. Germline assignment: CDR1 MRHNA and CDR2 SNTAGT. This CDR3 has 15 amino acids. V was clipped by 6 bases and J by 6 bases; unmatched bases: 10. In DNA, the CDR3 is TGTGCCAGCAGCGCCGCGACAGGGGATAGCAATGAGCAGTTCTTC. Amino acid sequence: CASSAATGDSNEQFF.

V and J are TRBV2 and TRBJ2-2, with TRBD2 identical over 7 bases. The ends lost 4 bases at V and 2 bases at J; junction bases unmatched: 4. CDR1 and CDR2 (germline): SNHLY, FYNNEI. There are 15 residues in the CDR3. CDR3 sequence: CASSGLADNTGELFF. DNA of the CDR3: TGTGCCAGCAGTGGACTAGCAGACAACACCGGGGAGCTGTTTTTT.

The CDR3 here is CASSLGTSGSALRNEQFF. CDR3 in DNA: TGCGCCAGCAGCTTGGGGACTAGCGGGAGTGCGTTGAGGAATGAGCAGTTCTTC. The chain joins TRBV5-1 to TRBJ2-1; 13 bases are a match to TRBD2. There are 18 residues in the CDR3. Germline lookup yields CDR1 SGHRS and CDR2 YFSETQ. Unmatched junction bases numbered 10, after V lost 0 bases and J lost 7 bases.

A word on this clone: The same CDR3 is also encoded by other DNA sequences in this sample. The CDR3 protein is CASSPIDRDSYEQYF. Written as DNA, the CDR3 is TGTGCCAGCAGCCCTATTGACAGGGACTCCTACGAGCAGTACTTC. This chain connects TRBV28 to TRBJ2-7, with TRBD1 matching over 7 bases. With 6 bases clipped from V and 0 bases from J, the junction kept 8 bases outside the gene matches. In germline, CDR1 is MDHEN, CDR2 SYDVKM. This CDR3 region has 15 residues.